This T cell receptor (beta chain) was sequenced in a study of T cell responses to AZD1222 COVID-19 vaccine (dated by TCRdb to the early 2020s). Notes on the research overall: AZD1222 recipients with second doses at about 4 weeks or about 12 weeks were pooled, because spike-specific TCR depth and breadth did not differ between schedules. Trial participants were enrolled into age subgroups of 18-55, 56-69 and 70-plus years, which contained roughly 150, 30 and 60 TCR-sequenced participants, respectively. A total of more than 230 trial participants underwent TCR sequencing, of whom some 210 received two doses of AZD1222 and about 25 received two doses of the MenACWY control vaccine. Findings and caveats that apply to the study as a whole: Only five to seven AZD1222 recipients were SARS-CoV-2 seropositive at baseline, limiting conclusions about previously exposed vaccinees. Most participants were white British and females outnumbered males, and the authors suggested that clonal diversity may have been underestimated. Because no day 14 peak-response samples were available, repertoires were characterized only after the peak T cell response. Reportedly, close to half of the unique spike-specific TCRs recognized epitopes lying outside the regions that are mutated in the B.1.351 and B.1.1.7 variants. Spike-specific TCR breadth and depth rose significantly after two AZD1222 doses compared with day 0 and with MenACWY recipients. In the small 56-69-year group, the increase in depth fell short of significance, most likely because of low power. CD4 TCRs associated with the vaccine covered the entire spike protein, and the dominant responses were in regions 160-218 and 743-854.

This clone is a singleton in its sample. There is no known antigen for this receptor. No base qualities exist here, and no much larger clone lies one base off it. The label giving this sample's time point can be read as: baseline before first vaccination. Vaccinee samples were obtained from the UK trials COV001 and COV002, which included a single-blind randomized controlled phase 2/3 trial of AZD1222 (ChAdOx1 nCoV-19) in healthy adults. Trial participant PBMC samples were collected at day 0 and day 28 after the second dose for TCRbeta chain sequencing. The CDR3 regions of human TCRbeta chains were subjected to immunosequencing. Under the source paper's analysis protocol: TCRs in the repertoires were compared against a reference library of SARS-CoV-2-specific TCRs that had been generated with the MIRA antigen-specificity platform. Breadth meant the fraction of unique TCRs that were SARS-CoV-2-associated, whereas depth meant the fraction of total T cells that were SARS-CoV-2-associated. Using the MIRA data, every spike-specific TCR was mapped to the spike region that the TCR reacted to and assigned to either a CD4 or a CD8 class. Log10-transformed breadth and depth values were compared by one-way ANOVA with Sidak's multiple comparisons tests. TCRdb re-hosts the immuneACCESS table, in-frame sequences only. Its copies lack some clones; in the studies checked, an unresolved V gene accounts for under half of them, and the cause for the rest is not known. For V, J and clone size, that table is used; D and trimming come from the DNA. The sample table lists about 140,000 clones, over 90% of them with a count of one. The biggest ten clones account for 5% to 6.5% of the sample.

The sample was peripheral blood, taken on day 0 of AZD1222 vaccination. The receptor was isolated from an adult in good health.

This receptor carries the CDR3 CSVLGGSSGKGQFF. At the DNA level, the sequence is TGCAGCGTTTTAGGGGGGTCTAGCGGAAAGGGGCAGTTCTTC. The rearranged chain carries TRBV29-1 and TRBJ2-1; TRBD2 could be the D gene, as 7 bases match. Cut back by 5 bases and 12 bases, the V and J ends lie 23 bases apart. Its CDR3 holds 14 amino acids, cysteine through phenylalanine. Only the CDR3 part of the read is kept: 42 bases, read in frame from the first base. Per the germline V gene, SQVTM is the CDR1 and ANQGSEA is the CDR2.